This TCR beta chain was captured by sequencing in a study of control samples from healthy donors and cancer patients. This clone was detected a few times. Repertoires were generated with immunoSEQ multiplex PCR, while TCRdb's copy carries only in-frame clones and drops some. The profile shows about 84,000 clones, more than 65% of them singletons. This CDR3 region has 13 residues. The ends were cut back, 7 bases at V and 8 bases at J, with 15 bases in the middle. Germline CDR1 SGHAT, CDR2 FQNNGV. V gene TRBV11-2 combines with J gene TRBJ2-1; D remains ambiguous. Sequencing was done on a sample of PBMCs. This clonotype originated in a man aged 60 to 69 with head and neck cancer. CDR3 amino acids: CASTPFGSYEQFF. The CDR3, as DNA: TGTGCCAGCACCCCGTTCGGGTCTTATGAGCAGTTCTTC.